A selection of T cell receptor beta chains follows, all from one sample in a study of blood T cell repertoires in COVID-19. TCRdb's table, derived via immunoSEQ multiplex PCR, lists solely in-frame clones and lacks some. The sample includes under 250,000 clones, more than 75% of them seen just once. Material: peripheral blood. The receptor set was obtained from a human donor in a cohort sampled during active COVID-19. The CDR3 runs from the conserved cysteine through the conserved F or W. Fields, in order: J gene, clone size, D gene, V gene, CDR3 DNA, CDR3 protein. D genes are given only for firm matches. Rows give clone size only sometimes, using once, few, many, or a class for an expanded clone.

TRBJ2-6	-	TRBD2	TRBV7-2	TGTGCCAGCAGCCCACTAGCGGGAGGAGCTGGGGCCAACGTCCTGACTTTC	CASSPLAGGAGANVLTF
TRBJ1-5	-	-	TRBV18	TGTGCCAGCTCACCGGCCGCCCTTAATCAGCCCCAGCATTTT	CASSPAALNQPQHF
TRBJ2-5	-	TRBD1	TRBV11-1	TGTGCCAGCAGCTCCCGGGACAGGCACCAAGAGACCCAGTACTTC	CASSSRDRHQETQYF
TRBJ2-1	-	TRBD2	TRBV14	TGTGCCAGCAGCCAAGGACTAGCGGGAGAAAACAATGAGCAGTTCTTC	CASSQGLAGENNEQFF
TRBJ1-2	-	-	TRBV5-8	TGTGCCAGCAGCTTGGACCCCTCTAGGGGCAGCTATGGCTACACCTTC	CASSLDPSRGSYGYTF
TRBJ1-1	many	-	TRBV23-1	TGCGCCAGCAGTCAATCCGTCTTCAGGGAAGCTTTCTTT	CASSQSVFREAFF
TRBJ1-4	-	-	TRBV6-5	TGTGCCAGCAGTTACTCGAGCCGGGGAGGTGGAAAACTGTTTTTT	CASSYSSRGGGKLFF
TRBJ2-7	-	TRBD1	TRBV19	TGTGCCAGTAGTTGGGGGACAGACTACGAGCAGTACTTC	CASSWGTDYEQYF
TRBJ1-1	-	-	TRBV3-1/TRBV3-2	TGTGCCAGCAGCTACACATCCACTGAAGCTTTCTTT	CASSYTSTEAFF
TRBJ1-1	-	TRBD1	TRBV6-5	TGTGCCAGCGCCCGGGGACAGGCTCCGGGGGGTGAAGCTTTCTTT	CASARGQAPGGEAFF
TRBJ1-4	-	TRBD1	TRBV6-5	TGTGCCAGCAGAGGGACAGGGAGAAATGAAAAACTGTTTTTT	CASRGTGRNEKLFF
TRBJ2-3	-	-	TRBV27	TGTGCCAGCAGTCCAACGGCAGATACGCAGTATTTT	CASSPTADTQYF
TRBJ2-7	-	TRBD1	TRBV5-1	TGCGCCAGCAGGACCGGGACAGGGACCTACGAGCAGTACTTC	CASRTGTGTYEQYF
TRBJ1-2	-	-	TRBV7-2	TGTGCCAGCAACTTACAAAGCAGGGTCGGAGGCTACACCTTC	CASNLQSRVGGYTF
TRBJ2-5	-	-	TRBV5-4	TGTGCCAGCAGCTTGGAGGGGTTAGAGACCCAGTACTTC	CASSLEGLETQYF
TRBJ2-5	-	-	TRBV7-2	TGTGCCAGCAGCTTTTATGGGGGGAACTACGAGACCCAGTACTTC	CASSFYGGNYETQYF
TRBJ1-5	-	TRBD1	TRBV30	TGTGCCTGGGGCCGTAATACAGGGGATCAGCCCCAGCATTTT	CAWGRNTGDQPQHF
TRBJ2-1	-	TRBD2	TRBV3-1/TRBV3-2	TGTGCCAGCAGCCAAGACTATCGGGGGGACCACGGTGAGCAGTTCTTC	CASSQDYRGDHGEQFF
TRBJ2-1	-	TRBD1	TRBV28	TGTGCCAGCAGTTCAACAGGGGGCAACTACAATGAGCAGTTCTTC	CASSSTGGNYNEQFF
TRBJ2-4	-	TRBD1	TRBV5-1	TGCGCCAGCAGCTTGCGGGACAGAAACATTCAGTACTTC	CASSLRDRNIQYF
TRBJ2-1	-	-	TRBV5-4	TGTGCCAGCAGAGGGGACAATGAGCAGTTCTTC	CASRGDNEQFF
TRBJ1-4	-	TRBD1	TRBV5-1	TGCGCCAGCAGCTTGGGGACAGGCGTTAATGAAAAACTGTTTTTT	CASSLGTGVNEKLFF
TRBJ1-1	-	-	TRBV6-2/TRBV6-3	TGTGCCAGCAGTTACGGGCGGGCTGAAGCTTTCTTT	CASSYGRAEAFF
TRBJ1-1	-	-	TRBV27	TGTGCCAGCAGTTTATTGGGTATTGGAGGAGGGGACACTGAAGCTTTCTTT	CASSLLGIGGGDTEAFF
TRBJ2-6	-	TRBD1	TRBV18	TGTGCCAGCTCACCAGGGACAGGGGGCTCTGGGGCCAACGTCCTGACTTTC	CASSPGTGGSGANVLTF
TRBJ2-5	-	TRBD2	TRBV27	TGTGCCAGCATGTCAGGCGGGGGGGCCAGGGAGACCCAGTACTTC	CASMSGGGARETQYF